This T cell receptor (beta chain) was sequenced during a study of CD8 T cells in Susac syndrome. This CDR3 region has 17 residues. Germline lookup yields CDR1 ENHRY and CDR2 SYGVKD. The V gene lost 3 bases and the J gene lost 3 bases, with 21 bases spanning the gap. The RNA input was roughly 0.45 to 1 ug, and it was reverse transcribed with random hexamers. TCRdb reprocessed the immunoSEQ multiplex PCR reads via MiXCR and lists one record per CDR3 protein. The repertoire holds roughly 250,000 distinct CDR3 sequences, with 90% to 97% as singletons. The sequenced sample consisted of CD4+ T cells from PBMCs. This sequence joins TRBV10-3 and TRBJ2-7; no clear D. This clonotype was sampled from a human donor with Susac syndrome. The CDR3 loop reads CAISDHARAIGYYEQYF. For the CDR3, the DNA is TGTGCCATCAGTGACCACGCCCGAGCTATAGGATACTACGAGCAGTACTTC.